This note documents a single TCR beta chain sequence. This clone was seen once. Its antigen remains undetermined. Base-call qualities are not available, and no considerably larger clone is one nucleotide away. Whole blood was collected in K2EDTA tubes by collaborating institutions according to the institutions' own protocols. For TCRbeta analysis, collaborator samples were shipped as frozen whole blood, as isolated PBMCs, or as DNA extracted from either sample type. The source of the sample is a study of blood T cell repertoires in COVID-19 (dated by TCRdb to the early 2020s). Looking at the study overall: The collaborator samples originated in the United States, Italy and Spain and spanned the acute and convalescent phases of COVID-19. HLA class I and class II types, where available, came from metadata supplied by the sample provider rather than from assay-based typing. The samples were drawn from two sources: the first 160 participants of the ongoing ImmuneRACE study, and some 1,300 subjects contributed by 6 global collaborators. The repertoires were made available in a free public database intended to serve as a resource for research on the immune response to SARS-CoV-2. Nearly every sample came with metadata listing a de-identified subject ID, COVID-19 status, age in years and sex. The prospective study material was composed of cDNA or gDNA derived from T cells, B-cell-depleted T cells, or PBMCs. Deeply sampled blood TCRbeta repertoires from subjects exposed to, actively infected with, or recovered from COVID-19 were included in the dataset. Here is what the overall study found, with its caveats: Clinical and demographic metadata were provided uncurated, with the amount varying by source and participant.

The immunoSEQ Assay, a bias-controlled multiplex PCR, was used to amplify TCRbeta CDR3 regions from genomic DNA. Concerning the study's data processing: Within the assay, amplification of reference gene primers was used to estimate how many nucleated cells each sample contained. To quantify the absolute abundance of each unique TCRbeta CDR3 rearrangement, sequence reads were collapsed and filtered. For each sample, productive Simpson clonality was calculated as the square root of Simpson's diversity index across productive rearrangements. TCRdb provides this immuneACCESS table in a form limited to in-frame rearrangements. Some clones are lacking; in checked studies, under half of them reflect an unresolved V gene, and why the rest are absent is not known. D and trimming were read from the DNA, whereas the V and J calls and clone size are those reported in that table. The sample contains about 14,000 clones, roughly 87% of them found a single time. The ten largest clones take up 4.5% to 6% of the sample.

Sample: peripheral blood. The origin of this receptor is a human donor in a cohort sampled during active COVID-19.

The DNA sequence is given as TGTGCCAGCGTACAGGGGGCGAACCTTGGACCTGGAAACACCATATATTTT. Translation gives CASVQGANLGPGNTIYF. The rearrangement joined TRBV28 to TRBJ1-3; 9 bases in the middle match TRBD1. The CDR3 has 17 amino acids, counting the end cysteine and phenylalanine. Of all the DNA, just the CDR3 is kept, 51 bases in frame from base 1. For CDR1 and CDR2, the germline V gene lists MDHEN and SYDVKM. V is cut back by 8 bases and J by 2 bases, with 13 bases in the junction unmatched. The reference TRBV28 and TRBJ1-3 proteins fill in what lies around the CDR3, so the full variable domain reads DVKVTQSSRYLVKRTGEKVFLECVQDMDHENMFWYRQDPGLGLRLIYFSYDVKMKEKGDIPEGYSVSREKKERFSLILESASTNQTSMYLCASVQGANLGPGNTIYFGEGSWLTVV.